The T cell receptor beta chain described here comes from a study of blood T cell repertoires in COVID-19. TCRdb keeps only in-frame clones here, not all; method: immunoSEQ multiplex PCR. Of about 160,000 clones detected, roughly 84% appear once; the ten largest clones hold roughly 18%. Losses at the gene ends were 7 bases for V and 6 bases for J; bases not matched to a gene: 6. Germline V gene sequence: CDR1 MNHEY, CDR2 SVGAGI. This CDR3 spans 13 amino acids. Sequencing used PBMCs or T cells enriched from blood (not recorded which). The V gene is TRBV6-5, the J gene TRBJ1-2, with TRBD1 matching 9 bases. This TCR was recovered from a man in his fifties or sixties who had recovered from COVID-19. The CDR3 sequence: CASTGRTGDGYTF. CDR3 coding DNA: TGTGCCAGCACTGGAAGGACAGGGGATGGCTACACCTTC.